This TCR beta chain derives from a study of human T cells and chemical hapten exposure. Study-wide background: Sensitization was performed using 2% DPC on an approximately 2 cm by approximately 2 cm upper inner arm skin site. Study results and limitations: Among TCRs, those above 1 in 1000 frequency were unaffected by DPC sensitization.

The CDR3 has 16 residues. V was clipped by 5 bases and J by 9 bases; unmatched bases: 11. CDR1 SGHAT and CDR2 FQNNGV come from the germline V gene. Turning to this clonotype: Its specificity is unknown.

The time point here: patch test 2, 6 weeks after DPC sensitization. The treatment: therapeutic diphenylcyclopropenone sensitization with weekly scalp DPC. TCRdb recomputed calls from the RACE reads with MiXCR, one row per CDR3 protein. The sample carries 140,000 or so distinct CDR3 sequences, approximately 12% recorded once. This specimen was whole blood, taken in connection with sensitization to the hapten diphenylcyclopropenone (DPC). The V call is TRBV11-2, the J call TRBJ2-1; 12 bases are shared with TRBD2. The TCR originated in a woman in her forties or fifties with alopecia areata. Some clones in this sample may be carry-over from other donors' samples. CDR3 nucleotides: TGTGCCAGCAGCGCGCATACTAGCGGGAGGATAGGTGAGCAGTTCTTC. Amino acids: CASSAHTSGRIGEQFF. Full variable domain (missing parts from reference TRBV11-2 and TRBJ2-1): EAGVAQSPRYKIIEKRQSVAFWCNPISGHATLYWYQQILGQGPKLLIQFQNNGVVDDSQLPKDRFSAERLKGVDSTLKIQPAKLEDSAVYLCASSAHTSGRIGEQFFGPGTRLTVL.